This record looks at one T cell receptor (beta chain) sequence and its context. What it recognizes is unknown. The J segment lost 0 bases and the V segment lost 7 bases, leaving 3 bases of the junction unmatched. Germline V gene sequence: CDR1 ENHRY, CDR2 SYGVKD. This CDR3 has 13 residues. This entry belongs to a study of glioma-infiltrating T cells. Study context: Samples included WHO grade II oligodendrogliomas or astrocytomas and initial-diagnosis grade IV glioblastomas. Presurgical dexamethasone in glioma patients lasted six or fewer days.

Amplification of TCR alpha and beta CDR3 regions from RNA used iRepertoire nested multiplex PCR. Input was roughly 100-450 ng of tissue mRNA or PBMC total RNA. TCRdb ran MiXCR on the multiplex PCR reads and lists one entry per CDR3 protein. The sample records about 380,000 distinct CDR3 sequences, about two fifths being singletons. Study findings and constraints: Signature shared blood CDR3 motifs were enriched in low-divergence and depleted in high-divergence patients.

This TCR was recovered from a human donor with low-grade glioma or glioblastoma, undergoing nonglioma brain surgery, or in good health (not recorded which). Sequencing was carried out using glioma tissue, nonneoplastic brain tissue, or PBMCs (not recorded which). The chain couples TRBV10-3 to TRBJ2-7; TRBD2 matches 7 bases. The CDR3 coding sequence is TGTGCCATCATGGGGGGGAACTCCTACGAGCAGTACTTC. Amino acid sequence: CAIMGGNSYEQYF.